This T cell receptor (beta chain) was documented in a study of cytomegalovirus exposure and HLA in healthy donors. Use of 60 Vbeta and 13 Jbeta primers characterized the PCR. The table came from immunoSEQ multiplex PCR; TCRdb's copy has only in-frame clones and leaves some out. The sample holds about 160,000 clones, about three quarters seen once. A word on this clone: Its antigen is undetermined.

General study results and limits: Later analysis demonstrated an association between a missense DCLRE1C variant and TCR beta V- and J-gene trimming. TRBV6-2, TRBV6-3 and other indistinguishable V segments were excluded. In an earlier analysis, productive rearrangement rates for most beta V segments clustered near 87% or 30%. Researchers catalogued some 160 TCR beta chains as cytomegalovirus-associated.

The germline V gene has CDR1 SGHRS and CDR2 YFSETQ. This CDR3 spans 16 amino acids. After removal of 0 bases from V and 1 base from J, the junction contained 3 bases not matched to a gene. The chain couples TRBV5-1 to TRBJ2-1; 8 positions match TRBD2. This TCR was sampled from a female donor in good health and CMV-seronegative. The sample was PBMCs. CDR3: CASSLAAGGSYNEQFF. The CDR3 nucleotides read TGCGCCAGCAGCTTGGCCGCGGGGGGATCCTACAATGAGCAGTTCTTC.